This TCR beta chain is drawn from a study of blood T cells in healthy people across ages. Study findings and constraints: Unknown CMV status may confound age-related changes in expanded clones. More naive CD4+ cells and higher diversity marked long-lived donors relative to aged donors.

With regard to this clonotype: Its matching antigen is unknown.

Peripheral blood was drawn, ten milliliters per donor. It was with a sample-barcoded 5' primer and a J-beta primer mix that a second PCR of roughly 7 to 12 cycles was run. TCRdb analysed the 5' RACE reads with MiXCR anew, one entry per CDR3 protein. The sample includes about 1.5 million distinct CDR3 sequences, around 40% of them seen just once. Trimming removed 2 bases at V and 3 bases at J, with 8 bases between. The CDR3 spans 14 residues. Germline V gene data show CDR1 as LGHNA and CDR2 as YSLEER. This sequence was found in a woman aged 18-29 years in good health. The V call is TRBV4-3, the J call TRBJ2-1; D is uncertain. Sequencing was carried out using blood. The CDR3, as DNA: TGCGCCAGCAGCCAATCGGCCCACTACAATGAGCAGTTCTTC. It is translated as CASSQSAHYNEQFF.